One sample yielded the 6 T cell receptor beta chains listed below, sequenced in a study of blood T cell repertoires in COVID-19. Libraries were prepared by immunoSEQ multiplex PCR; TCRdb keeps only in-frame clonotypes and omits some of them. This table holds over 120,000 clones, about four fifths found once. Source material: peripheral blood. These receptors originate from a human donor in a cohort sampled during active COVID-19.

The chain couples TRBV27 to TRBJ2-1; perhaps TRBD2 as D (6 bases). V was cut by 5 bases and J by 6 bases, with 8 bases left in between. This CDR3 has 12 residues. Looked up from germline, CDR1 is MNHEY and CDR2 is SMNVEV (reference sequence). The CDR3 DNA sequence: TGTGCCAGCAGTCTGGGGGGCAATGAGCAGTTCTTC. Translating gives CASSLGGNEQFF.

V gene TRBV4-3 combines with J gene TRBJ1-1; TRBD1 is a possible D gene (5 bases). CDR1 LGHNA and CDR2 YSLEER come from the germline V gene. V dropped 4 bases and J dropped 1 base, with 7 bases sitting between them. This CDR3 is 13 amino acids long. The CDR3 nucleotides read TGCGCCAGCAGCCTCCAGGGGAACACTGAAGCTTTCTTT. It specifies CASSLQGNTEAFF.

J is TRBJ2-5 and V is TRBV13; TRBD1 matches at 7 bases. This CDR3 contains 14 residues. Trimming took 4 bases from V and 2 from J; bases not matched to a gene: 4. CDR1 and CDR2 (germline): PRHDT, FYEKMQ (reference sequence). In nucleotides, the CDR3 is TGTGCCAGCAGCTCGTTGACAGGGCAAGAGACCCAGTACTTC. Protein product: CASSSLTGQETQYF.

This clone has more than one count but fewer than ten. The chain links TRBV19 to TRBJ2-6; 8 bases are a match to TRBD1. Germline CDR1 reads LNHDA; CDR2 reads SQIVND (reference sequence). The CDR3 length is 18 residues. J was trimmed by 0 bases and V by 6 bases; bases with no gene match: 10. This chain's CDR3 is CASRRTGQQGSGANVLTF. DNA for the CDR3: TGTGCCAGTAGACGGACAGGGCAGCAGGGCTCTGGGGCCAACGTCCTGACTTTC. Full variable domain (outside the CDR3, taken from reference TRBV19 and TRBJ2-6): DGGITQSPKYLFRKEGQNVTLSCEQNLNHDAMYWYRQDPGQGLRLIYYSQIVNDFQKGDIAEGYSVSREKKESFPLTVTSAQKNPTAFYLCASRRTGQQGSGANVLTFGAGSRLTVL.

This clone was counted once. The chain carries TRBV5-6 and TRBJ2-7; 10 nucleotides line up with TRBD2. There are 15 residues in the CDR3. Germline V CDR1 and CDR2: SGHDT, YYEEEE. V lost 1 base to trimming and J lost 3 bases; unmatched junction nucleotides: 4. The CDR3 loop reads CASSLLGTSDYEQYF. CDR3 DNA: TGTGCCAGCAGCTTGTTGGGGACTAGCGACTACGAGCAGTACTTC.

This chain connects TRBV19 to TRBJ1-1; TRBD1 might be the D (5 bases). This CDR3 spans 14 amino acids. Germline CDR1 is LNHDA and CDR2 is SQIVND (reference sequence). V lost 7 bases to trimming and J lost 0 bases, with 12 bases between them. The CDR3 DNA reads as TGTGCCAGTATTATGGAGGGGATGAACACTGAAGCTTTCTTT. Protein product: CASIMEGMNTEAFF.